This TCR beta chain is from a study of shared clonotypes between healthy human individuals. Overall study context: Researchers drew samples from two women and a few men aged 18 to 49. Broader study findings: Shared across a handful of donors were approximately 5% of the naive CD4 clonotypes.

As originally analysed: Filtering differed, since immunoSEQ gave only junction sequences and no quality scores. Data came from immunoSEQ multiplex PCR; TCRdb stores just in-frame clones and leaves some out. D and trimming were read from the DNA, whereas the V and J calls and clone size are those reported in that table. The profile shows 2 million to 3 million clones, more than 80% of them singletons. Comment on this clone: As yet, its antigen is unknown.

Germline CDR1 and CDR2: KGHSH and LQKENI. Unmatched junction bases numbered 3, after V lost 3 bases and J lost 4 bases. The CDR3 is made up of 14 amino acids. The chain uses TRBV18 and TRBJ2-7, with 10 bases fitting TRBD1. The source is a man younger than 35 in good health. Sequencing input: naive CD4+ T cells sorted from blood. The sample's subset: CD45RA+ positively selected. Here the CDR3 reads CASSPDRGNYEQYF. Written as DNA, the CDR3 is TGTGCCAGCTCACCGGACAGGGGGAATTACGAGCAGTACTTC.